The 8 T cell receptor beta chains below were found in one sample sequenced in a study of blood T cells in healthy people across ages (dated by TCRdb to about 2015). Library preparation used 5' RACE. TCRdb shows the sequencer as Illumina HiSeq 2500. The second PCR ran for roughly 7 to 12 cycles and used a J-beta primer mix along with a sample-barcoded 5' primer. TCRdb reanalyzed the raw reads on its own, using fastp at Q25 for trimming and MiXCR for clone calling, and kept in-frame beta chains. Identical CDR3 proteins give one entry, which carries the most common genes and DNA. The sample includes about 780,000 distinct CDR3 sequences, with around 45% observed a single time. The top ten constitute 15% to 20% of the sample. The specimen sequenced was blood. These receptors were obtained from a man older than 75 in good health.

The chain couples TRBV20-1 to TRBJ2-3; 9 bases fit TRBD2. The CDR3 spans 15 residues. After removal of 1 base from V and 1 base from J, the junction contained 3 bases not matched to a gene. In germline, CDR1 is DFQATT, CDR2 SNEGSKA (reference sequence). CDR3 sequence reads: CSARGVAGGTDTQYF. DNA for the CDR3: TGCAGTGCTAGAGGGGTAGCGGGAGGCACAGATACGCAGTATTTT.

This clonotype was counted only a few times. This rearrangement joins TRBV27 to TRBJ2-7; D unresolved. Germline V gene lookup returns CDR1 MNHEY and CDR2 SMNVEV (reference sequence). The CDR3 is made up of 11 amino acids. The germline V and J ends were trimmed by 11 bases and 3 bases, with 11 bases remaining between them. The chain's CDR3 is CACRSSYEQYF. The CDR3 DNA sequence: TGTGCCTGCCGGAGCAGCTACGAGCAGTACTTC.

There are a few counts of this clonotype. The V call is TRBV29-1, the J call TRBJ2-7; TRBD2 matches 8 bases. Per the germline V gene, CDR1 is SQVTM and CDR2 is ANQGSEA. V was pared by 6 bases and J by 5 bases, with 9 bases of the junction left unmatched. The CDR3 length is 13 residues. The CDR3 DNA follows: TGCAGCGTCGATAATAGCGGGACCGACGAGCAGTACTTC. Its translation is CSVDNSGTDEQYF.

V is TRBV20-1 and J is TRBJ1-4, with unresolved D. The CDR3 consists of 12 residues. CDR1 is DFQATT and CDR2 is SNEGSKA in the germline V gene (reference sequence). CDR3 bases: TGCAGGGCGGCGCGGGGTAATGAAAAACTGTTTTTT. Its protein is CRAARGNEKLFF.

The chain couples TRBV6-2 or TRBV6-3 to TRBJ2-7; 8 bases are a match to TRBD1. The germline CDR1 and CDR2 sequences are MNHEY and SVGEGT. V lost 10 bases, J lost 3 bases, and 14 bases stayed unmatched. The CDR3 sequence is 15 residues long. The CDR3 DNA sequence: TGTGCCACTGGTACCCGGGACAGGAGCTTCTACGAGCAGTACTTC. This codes for CATGTRDRSFYEQYF.

The rearrangement links TRBV6-5 to TRBJ1-5; TRBD1 matches 8 bases. Germline V gene lookup returns CDR1 MNHEY and CDR2 SVGAGI. The V gene end was trimmed by 6 bases and the J gene end by 3 bases; junction bases not matched to a gene: 10. The length of the CDR3 is 16 residues. As DNA, the CDR3 is TGTGCCAGCAGCCCAGAAGGACAGGGTTTCAATCAGCCCCAGCATTTT. It codes for CASSPEGQGFNQPQHF.

The V and J genes are TRBV4-3 and TRBJ2-5, with 9 nucleotides matching TRBD2. The J call could be wrong; TRBJ2-7 is a better fit for the DNA end. Germline V CDR1 and CDR2: LGHNA, YSLEER. CDR3 length: 15 amino acids. CDR3 sequence reads: CASSHTSGRTYEQYF. In DNA form, the CDR3 reads TGCGCCAGCAGCCATACTAGCGGGCGGACCTACGAGCAGTACTTC.

The chain combines TRBV5-1 with TRBJ1-1, with D possibly TRBD1 on 6 matching bases. The ends were cut back, 4 bases at V and 2 bases at J, with 18 bases in the middle. The length of the CDR3 is 16 residues. Germline V gives CDR1 SGHRS, CDR2 YFSETQ. The CDR3 nucleotides read TGCGCCAGCAGCCGGTGGGCAGGGGACTTAAACACTGAAGCTTTCTTT. Protein sequence: CASSRWAGDLNTEAFF.